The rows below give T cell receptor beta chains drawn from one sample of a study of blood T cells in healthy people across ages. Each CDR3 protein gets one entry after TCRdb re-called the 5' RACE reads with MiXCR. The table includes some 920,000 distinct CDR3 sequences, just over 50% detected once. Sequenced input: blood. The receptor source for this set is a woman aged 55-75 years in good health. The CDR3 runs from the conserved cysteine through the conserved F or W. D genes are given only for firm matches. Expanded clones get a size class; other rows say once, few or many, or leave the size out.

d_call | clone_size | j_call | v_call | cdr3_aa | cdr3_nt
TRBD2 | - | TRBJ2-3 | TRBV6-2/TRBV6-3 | CASSYTAGYGRSTDTQYF | TGTGCCAGCAGTTACACCGCCGGGTACGGGAGGAGCACAGATACGCAGTATTTT
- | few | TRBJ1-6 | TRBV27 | CASRRLTSSPLHF | TGTGCCAGCAGGCGACTCACAAGTTCACCCCTCCACTTT
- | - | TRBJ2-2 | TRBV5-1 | CASSLSLLGPDTGELFF | TGCGCCAGCAGCTTGTCCCTGTTGGGCCCAGACACCGGGGAGCTGTTTTTT
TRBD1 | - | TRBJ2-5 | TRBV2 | CASGGGTGAWETQYF | TGTGCCAGCGGTGGCGGGACAGGGGCGTGGGAGACCCAGTACTTC
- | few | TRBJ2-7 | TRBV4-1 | CASSQPAGYNEQYF | TGCGCTAGCAGCCAGCCAGCAGGTTACAACGAGCAGTACTTC
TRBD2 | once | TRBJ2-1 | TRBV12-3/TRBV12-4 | CASRYGTSGAYNEQFF | TGTGCCAGCAGATACGGGACTAGCGGGGCATACAATGAGCAGTTCTTC
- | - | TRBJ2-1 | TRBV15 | CATRRPGTSETQFF | TGTGCCACCAGACGCCCCGGGACTTCTGAGACCCAGTTCTTC
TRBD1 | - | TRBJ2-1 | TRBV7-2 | CASSRGPDHSYNEQFF | TGTGCCAGCAGCAGGGGGCCGGACCACTCCTACAATGAGCAGTTCTTC
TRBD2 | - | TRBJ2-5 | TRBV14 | CASSHVRAGERRAYNEQYF | TGTGCCAGCAGTCATGTCCGGGCGGGAGAGAGGAGGGCCTACAATGAGCAGTACTTC
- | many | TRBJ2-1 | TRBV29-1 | CSVQGSSYNEQFF | TGCAGCGTTCAGGGGAGCTCCTACAATGAGCAGTTCTTC
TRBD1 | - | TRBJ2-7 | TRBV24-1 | CATSDPDRDPYNEQYF | TGTGCCACCAGTGACCCCGACAGGGACCCGTACAATGAGCAGTACTTC
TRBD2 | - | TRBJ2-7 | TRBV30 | CAWASGRPYEQYF | TGTGCCTGGGCTAGCGGGAGACCGTACGAGCAGTACTTC
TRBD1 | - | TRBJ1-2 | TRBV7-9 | CASGGDSVWKGYTF | TGTGCCAGCGGGGGGGACAGCGTCTGGAAGGGATACACCTTC
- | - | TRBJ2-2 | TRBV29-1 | CSVEEDTRGTGELFF | TGCAGCGTTGAAGAGGACACCCGGGGCACCGGGGAGCTGTTTTTT
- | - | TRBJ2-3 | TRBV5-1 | CASSLARFTDTQYF | TGCGCCAGCAGCTTGGCAAGGTTCACAGATACGCAGTATTTT
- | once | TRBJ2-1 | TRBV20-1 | CSVGGWTIVNEQFF | TGCAGTGTTGGGGGGTGGACTATCGTCAATGAGCAGTTCTTC
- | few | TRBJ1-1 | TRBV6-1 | CASSENTGNTEAFF | TGTGCCAGCAGTGAGAACACAGGGAACACTGAAGCTTTCTTT
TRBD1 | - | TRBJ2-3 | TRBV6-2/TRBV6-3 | CASKGGNVWITDTQYF | TGTGCCAGCAAAGGGGGCAATGTTTGGATCACAGATACGCAGTATTTT
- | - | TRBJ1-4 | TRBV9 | CASSKTGTNEKLFF | TGTGCCAGCAGCAAGACCGGGACTAATGAAAAACTGTTTTTT
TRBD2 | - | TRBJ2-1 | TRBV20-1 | CSARDPFGTSDHNEQFF | TGCAGTGCTAGAGATCCGTTTGGGACTAGCGACCACAATGAGCAGTTCTTC
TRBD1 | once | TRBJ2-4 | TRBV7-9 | CASSLAGQGAYSIQYF | TGTGCCAGCAGCTTAGCGGGACAGGGGGCGTACAGCATTCAGTACTTC
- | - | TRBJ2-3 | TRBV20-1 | CSARWGITDTQYF | TGCAGTGCCCGCTGGGGTATCACAGATACGCAGTATTTT
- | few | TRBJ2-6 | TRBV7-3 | CASSPPTSGANVLTF | TGTGCCAGCAGCCCACCGACTAGTGGGGCCAACGTCCTGACTTTC
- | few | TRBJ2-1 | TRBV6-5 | CASSYSGARRDEQFF | TGTGCCAGCAGTTACTCTGGCGCCCGCCGGGACGAGCAGTTCTTC
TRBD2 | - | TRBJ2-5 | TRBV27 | CASSLNSRRGLASIETQYF | TGTGCCAGCAGCTTAAATTCCCGCCGGGGACTAGCGTCGATCGAGACCCAGTACTTC
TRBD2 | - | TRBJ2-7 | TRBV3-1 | CASSQGGLALQYF | TGTGCCAGCAGCCAAGGGGGACTAGCCCTTCAGTACTTC
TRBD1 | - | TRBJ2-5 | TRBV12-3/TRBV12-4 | CASSSRDRRNEQYF | TGTGCCAGCAGTTCCCGGGACAGACGCAATGAGCAGTACTTC
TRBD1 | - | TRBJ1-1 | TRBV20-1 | CSARHRGKVTEAFF | TGCAGTGCGAGACACAGGGGGAAAGTCACTGAAGCTTTCTTT
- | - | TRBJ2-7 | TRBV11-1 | CASSSVTEQYF | TGTGCCAGCAGCTCCGTTACCGAGCAGTACTTC
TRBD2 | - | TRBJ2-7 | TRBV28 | CASRSIAGASYEQYF | TGTGCCAGCAGGTCGATAGCGGGCGCCTCTTACGAGCAGTACTTC
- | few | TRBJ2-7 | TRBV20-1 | CSARDPRFQGPYEQYF | TGCAGTGCTAGAGATCCTCGGTTCCAGGGGCCCTACGAGCAGTACTTC
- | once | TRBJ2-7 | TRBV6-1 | CASSPWKTYEQYF | TGTGCCAGCAGCCCCTGGAAAACCTACGAGCAGTACTTC
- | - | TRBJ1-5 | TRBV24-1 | CATSVQGQNQPQHF | TGTGCCACTAGCGTCCAGGGGCAGAATCAGCCCCAGCATTTT
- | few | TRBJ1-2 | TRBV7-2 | CASSLLRGDGYTF | TGTGCCAGCAGCTTATTAAGGGGCGATGGCTACACCTTC
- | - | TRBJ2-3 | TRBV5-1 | CATSRASSTDTQYF | TGCGCCACCAGTAGGGCGTCTAGCACAGATACGCAGTATTTT
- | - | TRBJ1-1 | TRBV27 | CASSLEGDTEAFF | TGTGCCAGCAGTTTAGAGGGGGACACTGAAGCTTTCTTT
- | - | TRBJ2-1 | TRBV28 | CASIPTRNNEQFF | TGTGCCAGCATCCCAACTAGAAACAATGAGCAGTTCTTC
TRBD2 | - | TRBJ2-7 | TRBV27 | CASSELGLAEGYEQYF | TGTGCCAGCTCGGAACTTGGACTAGCGGAGGGCTACGAGCAGTACTTC
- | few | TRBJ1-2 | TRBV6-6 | CASSYGSWPNYGYTF | TGTGCCAGCAGTTACGGGTCATGGCCTAACTATGGCTACACCTTC
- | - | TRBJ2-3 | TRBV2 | CASSSGRVASDTHYF | TGTGCCAGCTCCTCGGGCAGGGTGGCCTCAGATACGCACTATTTT
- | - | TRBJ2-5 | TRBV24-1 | CATSDLEGIETQYF | TGTGCCACCAGTGATTTAGAGGGGATAGAGACCCAGTACTTC
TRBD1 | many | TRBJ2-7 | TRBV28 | CATRDRGLIPRNEQYF | TGTGCCACCCGGGACAGGGGATTGATTCCACGTAACGAGCAGTACTTC
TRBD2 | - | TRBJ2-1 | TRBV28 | CASSLTSGRFGQFF | TGTGCCAGCAGTTTAACTAGCGGGAGGTTCGGGCAGTTCTTC
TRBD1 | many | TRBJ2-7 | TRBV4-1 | CASSKGQGTYEQYF | TGCGCCAGCAGCAAAGGACAGGGCACCTACGAGCAGTACTTC
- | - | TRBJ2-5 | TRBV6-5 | CASSYSISKSWTKETQYF | TGTGCCAGCAGTTACTCGATTTCCAAGAGTTGGACTAAAGAGACCCAGTACTTC
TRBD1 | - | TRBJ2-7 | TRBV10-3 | CAIRDGQGTGEQYF | TGTGCCATCAGGGATGGACAGGGGACCGGCGAGCAGTACTTC
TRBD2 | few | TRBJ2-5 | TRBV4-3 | CASSRTADSGRETQYF | TGCGCCAGCAGCCGCACAGCTGATAGCGGGAGAGAGACCCAGTACTTC
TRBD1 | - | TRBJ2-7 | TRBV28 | CASSLAPGQGKYEQYF | TGTGCCAGCAGTTTAGCACCGGGACAGGGGAAGTACGAGCAGTACTTC
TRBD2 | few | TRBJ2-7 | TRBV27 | CASSLSSGATYEQYF | TGTGCCAGCAGTTTATCAAGCGGGGCCACCTACGAGCAGTACTTC
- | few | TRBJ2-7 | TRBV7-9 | CASSPRSGYEQYF | TGTGCCAGCAGTCCAAGATCGGGGTACGAGCAGTACTTC